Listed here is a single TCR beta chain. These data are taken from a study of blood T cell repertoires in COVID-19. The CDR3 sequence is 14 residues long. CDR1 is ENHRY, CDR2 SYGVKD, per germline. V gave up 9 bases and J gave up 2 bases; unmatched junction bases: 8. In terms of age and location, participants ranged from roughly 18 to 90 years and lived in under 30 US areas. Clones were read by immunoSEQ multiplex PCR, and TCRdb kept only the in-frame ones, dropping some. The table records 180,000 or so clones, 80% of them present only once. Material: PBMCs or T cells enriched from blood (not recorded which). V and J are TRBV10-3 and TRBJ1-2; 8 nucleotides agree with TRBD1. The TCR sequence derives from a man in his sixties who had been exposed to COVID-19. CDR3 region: CAIQKDRENYGYTF. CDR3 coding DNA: TGTGCCATACAAAAGGACAGGGAGAACTATGGCTACACCTTC.